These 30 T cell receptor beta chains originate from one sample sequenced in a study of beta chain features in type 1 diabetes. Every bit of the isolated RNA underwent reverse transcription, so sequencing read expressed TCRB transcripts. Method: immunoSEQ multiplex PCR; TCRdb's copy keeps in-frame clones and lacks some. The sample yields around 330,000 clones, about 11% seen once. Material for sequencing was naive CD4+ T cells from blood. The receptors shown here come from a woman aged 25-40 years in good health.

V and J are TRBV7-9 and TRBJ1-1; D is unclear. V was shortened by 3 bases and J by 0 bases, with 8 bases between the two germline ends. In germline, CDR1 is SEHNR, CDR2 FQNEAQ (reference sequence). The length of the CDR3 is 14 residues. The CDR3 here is CASSFQQMNTEAFF. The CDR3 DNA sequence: TGTGCCAGCAGCTTTCAACAGATGAACACTGAAGCTTTCTTT.

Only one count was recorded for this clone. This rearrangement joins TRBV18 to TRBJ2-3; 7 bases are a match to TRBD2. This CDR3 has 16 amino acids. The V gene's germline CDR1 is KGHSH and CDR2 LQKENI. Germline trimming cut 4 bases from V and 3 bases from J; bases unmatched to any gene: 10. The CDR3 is CASSRAGVGSTDTQYF. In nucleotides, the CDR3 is TGTGCCAGCTCACGGGCGGGAGTTGGTAGTACAGATACGCAGTATTTT.

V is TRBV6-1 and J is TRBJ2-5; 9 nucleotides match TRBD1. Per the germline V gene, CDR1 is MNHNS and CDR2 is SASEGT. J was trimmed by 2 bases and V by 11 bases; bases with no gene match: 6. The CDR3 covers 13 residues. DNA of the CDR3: TGTGCCGGGGGACAGGGAATTCAAGAGACCCAGTACTTC. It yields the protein CAGGQGIQETQYF.

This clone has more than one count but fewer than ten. CDR3 bases: TGCGCCAGCAGCTGGGGCGGGACAGGGGTCAAGGAGCAGTTCTTC. Translation gives CASSWGGTGVKEQFF. The chain joins TRBV5-1 to TRBJ2-1; 10 bases match TRBD1. Germline loops: CDR1 SGHRS, CDR2 YFSETQ. Trimming at V came to 3 bases and at J to 10 bases, leaving 10 bases not matched to a gene. CDR3 length equals 15 residues.

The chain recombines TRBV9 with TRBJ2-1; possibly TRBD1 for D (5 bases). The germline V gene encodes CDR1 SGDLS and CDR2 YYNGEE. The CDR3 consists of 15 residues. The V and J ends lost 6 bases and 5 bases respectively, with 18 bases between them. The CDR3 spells CASKSGQGPDNEQFF. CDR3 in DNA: TGTGCCAGCAAGTCGGGCCAGGGTCCCGACAATGAGCAGTTCTTC.

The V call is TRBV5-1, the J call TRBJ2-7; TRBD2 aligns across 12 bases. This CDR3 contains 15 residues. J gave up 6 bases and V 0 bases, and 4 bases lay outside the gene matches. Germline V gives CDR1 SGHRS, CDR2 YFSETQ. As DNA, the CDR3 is TGCGCCAGCAGCTTGGGACTAGCGGGAGTGTCCGAGCAGTACTTC. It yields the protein CASSLGLAGVSEQYF. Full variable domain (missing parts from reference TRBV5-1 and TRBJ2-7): KAGVTQTPRYLIKTRGQQVTLSCSPISGHRSVSWYQQTPGQGLQFLFEYFSETQRNKGNFPGRFSGRQFSNSRSEMNVSTLELGDSALYLCASSLGLAGVSEQYFGPGTRLTVT.

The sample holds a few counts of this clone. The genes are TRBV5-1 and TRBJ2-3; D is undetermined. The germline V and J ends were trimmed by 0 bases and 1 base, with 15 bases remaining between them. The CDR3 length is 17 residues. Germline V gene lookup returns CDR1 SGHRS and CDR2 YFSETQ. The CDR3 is CASSLGVGSSRTDTQYF. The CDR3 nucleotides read TGCGCCAGCAGCTTGGGAGTGGGCTCATCTCGCACAGATACGCAGTATTTT.

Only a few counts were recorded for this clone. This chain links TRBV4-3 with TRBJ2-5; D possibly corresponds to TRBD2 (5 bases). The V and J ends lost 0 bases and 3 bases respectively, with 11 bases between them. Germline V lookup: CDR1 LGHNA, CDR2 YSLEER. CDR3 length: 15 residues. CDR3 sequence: CASSQDLYGKETQYF. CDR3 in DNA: TGCGCCAGCAGCCAAGATTTGTACGGGAAAGAGACCCAGTACTTC.

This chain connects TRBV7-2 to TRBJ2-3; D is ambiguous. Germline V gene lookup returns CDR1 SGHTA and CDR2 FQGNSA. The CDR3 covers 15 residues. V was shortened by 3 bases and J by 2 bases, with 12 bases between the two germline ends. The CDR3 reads CASSFSGSYTDTQYF. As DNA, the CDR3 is TGTGCCAGCAGCTTTTCCGGGTCTTACACAGATACGCAGTATTTT. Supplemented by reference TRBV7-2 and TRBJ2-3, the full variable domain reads GAGVSQSPSNKVTEKGKDVELRCDPISGHTALYWYRQSLGQGLEFLIYFQGNSAPDKSGLPSDRFSAERTGGSVSTLTIQRTQQEDSAVYLCASSFSGSYTDTQYFGPGTRLTVL.

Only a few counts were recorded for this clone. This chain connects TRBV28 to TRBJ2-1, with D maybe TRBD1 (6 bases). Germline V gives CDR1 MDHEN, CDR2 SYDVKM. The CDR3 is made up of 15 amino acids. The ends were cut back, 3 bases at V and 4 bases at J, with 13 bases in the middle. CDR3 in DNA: TGTGCCAGCAGTTTCCTTGGGGGCCCTTACAATGAGCAGTTCTTC. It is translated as CASSFLGGPYNEQFF.

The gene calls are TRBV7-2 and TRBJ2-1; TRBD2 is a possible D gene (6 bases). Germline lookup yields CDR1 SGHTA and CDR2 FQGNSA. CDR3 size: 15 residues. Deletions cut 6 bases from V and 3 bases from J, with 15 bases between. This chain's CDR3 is CASSSSGYVYNEQFF. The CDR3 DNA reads TGTGCCAGCAGTTCGAGCGGGTACGTCTACAATGAGCAGTTCTTC.

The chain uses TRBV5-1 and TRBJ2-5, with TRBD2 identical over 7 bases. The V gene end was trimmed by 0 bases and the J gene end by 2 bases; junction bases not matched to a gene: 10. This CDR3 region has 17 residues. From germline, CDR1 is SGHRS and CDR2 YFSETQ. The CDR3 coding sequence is TGCGCCAGCAGCTTGGGGGGTTCTAGCGGCCAGCAAGAGACCCAGTACTTC. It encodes CASSLGGSSGQQETQYF. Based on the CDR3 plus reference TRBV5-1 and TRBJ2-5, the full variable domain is KAGVTQTPRYLIKTRGQQVTLSCSPISGHRSVSWYQQTPGQGLQFLFEYFSETQRNKGNFPGRFSGRQFSNSRSEMNVSTLELGDSALYLCASSLGGSSGQQETQYFGPGTRLLVL.

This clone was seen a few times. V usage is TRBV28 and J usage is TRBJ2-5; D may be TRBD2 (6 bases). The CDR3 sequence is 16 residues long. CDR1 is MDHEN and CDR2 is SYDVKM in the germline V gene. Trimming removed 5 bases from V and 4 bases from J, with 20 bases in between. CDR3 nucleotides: TGTGCCAGCAGTCCCCGGAGAGGGATGGGAGGAGAGACCCAGTACTTC. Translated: CASSPRRGMGGETQYF.

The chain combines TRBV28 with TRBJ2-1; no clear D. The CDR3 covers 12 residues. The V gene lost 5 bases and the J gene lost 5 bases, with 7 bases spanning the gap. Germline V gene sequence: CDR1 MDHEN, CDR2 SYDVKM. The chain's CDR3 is CASSPVHNEQFF. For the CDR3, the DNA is TGTGCCAGCAGTCCCGTCCACAATGAGCAGTTCTTC.

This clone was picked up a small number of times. The CDR3 loop reads CASSSMDREKEKLFF. DNA for the CDR3: TGTGCCAGCAGTTCTATGGACAGGGAAAAGGAAAAACTGTTTTTT. V and J are TRBV6-6 and TRBJ1-4, with TRBD1 matching over 8 bases. From germline, CDR1 is MNHNY and CDR2 SVGAGI (reference sequence). V was pared by 4 bases and J by 8 bases, with 9 bases of the junction left unmatched. The CDR3 covers 15 residues.

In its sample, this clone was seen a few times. The CDR3 coding sequence is TGTGCCACCCGCGACAGGCTCAATGGCTACACCTTC. Translated, it gives CATRDRLNGYTF. This chain connects TRBV28 to TRBJ1-2; D is perhaps TRBD1 (6 bases). Trimming shortened V by 10 bases and J by 6 bases, and 15 bases separated the two germline ends. Looked up from germline, CDR1 is MDHEN and CDR2 is SYDVKM. The CDR3 loop spans 12 amino acids.

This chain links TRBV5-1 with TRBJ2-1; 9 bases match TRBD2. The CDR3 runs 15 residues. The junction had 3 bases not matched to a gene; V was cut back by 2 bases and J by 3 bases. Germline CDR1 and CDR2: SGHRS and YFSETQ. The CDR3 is CASSFAGGGYNEQFF. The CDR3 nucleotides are TGCGCCAGCAGCTTTGCGGGGGGGGGCTACAATGAGCAGTTCTTC. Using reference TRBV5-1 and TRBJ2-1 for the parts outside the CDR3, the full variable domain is KAGVTQTPRYLIKTRGQQVTLSCSPISGHRSVSWYQQTPGQGLQFLFEYFSETQRNKGNFPGRFSGRQFSNSRSEMNVSTLELGDSALYLCASSFAGGGYNEQFFGPGTRLTVL.

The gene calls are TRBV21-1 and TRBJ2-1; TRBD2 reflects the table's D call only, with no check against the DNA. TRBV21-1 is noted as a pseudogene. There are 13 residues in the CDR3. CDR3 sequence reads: CASSNLRRAEQFF. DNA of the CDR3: TGTGCCAGCAGCAACCTGAGGAGGGCTGAGCAGTTCTTC.

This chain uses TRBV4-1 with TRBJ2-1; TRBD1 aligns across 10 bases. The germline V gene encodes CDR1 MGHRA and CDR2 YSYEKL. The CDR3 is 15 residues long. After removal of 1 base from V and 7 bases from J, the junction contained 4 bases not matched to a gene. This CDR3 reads CASSQVRTGGNEQFF. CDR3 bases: TGCGCCAGCAGCCAAGTGAGGACAGGGGGGAATGAGCAGTTCTTC.

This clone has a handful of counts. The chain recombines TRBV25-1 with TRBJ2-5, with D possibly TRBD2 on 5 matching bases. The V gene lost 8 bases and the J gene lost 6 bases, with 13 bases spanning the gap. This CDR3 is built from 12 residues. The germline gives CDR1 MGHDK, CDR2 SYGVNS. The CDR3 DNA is TGTGCCAGCCAGGCTAGCACCCAGACCCAGTACTTC. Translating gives CASQASTQTQYF. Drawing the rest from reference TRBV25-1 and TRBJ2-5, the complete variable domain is EADIYQTPRYLVIGTGKKITLECSQTMGHDKMYWYQQDPGMELHLIHYSYGVNSTEKGDLSSESTVSRIRTEHFPLTLESARPSHTSQYLCASQASTQTQYFGPGTRLLVL.

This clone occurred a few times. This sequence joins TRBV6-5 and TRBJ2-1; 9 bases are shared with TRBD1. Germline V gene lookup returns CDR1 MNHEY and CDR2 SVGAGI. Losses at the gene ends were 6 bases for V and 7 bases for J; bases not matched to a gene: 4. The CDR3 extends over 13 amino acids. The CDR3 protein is CASRGQGGNEQFF. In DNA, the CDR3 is TGTGCCAGCAGGGGACAGGGTGGGAATGAGCAGTTCTTC.

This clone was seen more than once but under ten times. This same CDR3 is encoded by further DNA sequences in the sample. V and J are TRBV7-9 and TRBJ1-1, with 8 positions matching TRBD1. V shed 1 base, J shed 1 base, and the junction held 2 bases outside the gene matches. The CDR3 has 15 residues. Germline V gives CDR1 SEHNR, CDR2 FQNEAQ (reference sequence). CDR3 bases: TGTGCCAGCAGCTTAGGAGGACAGGGGAACACTGAAGCTTTCTTT. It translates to CASSLGGQGNTEAFF.

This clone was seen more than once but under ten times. This CDR3 reads CASSLDVLAGGLEYF. Written as DNA, the CDR3 is TGTGCCAGCAGTTTAGATGTACTAGCGGGAGGGTTAGAGTACTTC. The rearrangement links TRBV28 to TRBJ2-7; 13 positions match TRBD2. The CDR3 covers 15 residues. Looked up from germline, CDR1 is MDHEN and CDR2 is SYDVKM. The trim removed 2 bases at V and 11 bases at J, leaving 9 bases unmatched.

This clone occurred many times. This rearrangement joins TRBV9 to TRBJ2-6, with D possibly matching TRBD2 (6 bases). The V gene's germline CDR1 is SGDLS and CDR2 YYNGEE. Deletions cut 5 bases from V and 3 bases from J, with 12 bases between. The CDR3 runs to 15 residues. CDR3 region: CASRGGVSGANVLTF. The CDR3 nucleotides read TGTGCCAGCAGGGGCGGGGTGAGTGGGGCCAACGTCCTGACTTTC. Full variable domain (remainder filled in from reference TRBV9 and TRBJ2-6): DSGVTQTPKHLITATGQRVTLRCSPRSGDLSVYWYQQSLDQGLQFLIQYYNGEERAKGNILERFSAQQFPDLHSELNLSSLELGDSALYFCASRGGVSGANVLTFGAGSRLTVL.

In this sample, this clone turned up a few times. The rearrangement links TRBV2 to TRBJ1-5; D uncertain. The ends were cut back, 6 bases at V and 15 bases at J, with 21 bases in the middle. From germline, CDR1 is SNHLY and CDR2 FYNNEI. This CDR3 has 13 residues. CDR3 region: CASSPSQRQVRHF. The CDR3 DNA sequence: TGTGCCAGCAGCCCCAGCCAAAGGCAGGTCCGGCATTTT.

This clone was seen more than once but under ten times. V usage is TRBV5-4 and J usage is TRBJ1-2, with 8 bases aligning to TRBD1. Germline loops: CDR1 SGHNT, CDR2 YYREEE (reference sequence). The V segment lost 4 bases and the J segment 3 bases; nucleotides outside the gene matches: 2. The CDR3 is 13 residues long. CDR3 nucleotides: TGTGCCAGCAGCGCGGGACAGGACTATGGCTACACCTTC. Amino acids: CASSAGQDYGYTF.

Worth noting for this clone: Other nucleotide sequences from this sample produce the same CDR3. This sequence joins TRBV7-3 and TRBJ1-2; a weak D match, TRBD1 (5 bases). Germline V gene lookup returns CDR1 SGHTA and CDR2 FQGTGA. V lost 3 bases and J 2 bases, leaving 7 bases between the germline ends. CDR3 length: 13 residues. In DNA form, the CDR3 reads TGTGCCAGCAGCTTGGGGCAGAACTATGGCTACACCTTC. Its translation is CASSLGQNYGYTF.

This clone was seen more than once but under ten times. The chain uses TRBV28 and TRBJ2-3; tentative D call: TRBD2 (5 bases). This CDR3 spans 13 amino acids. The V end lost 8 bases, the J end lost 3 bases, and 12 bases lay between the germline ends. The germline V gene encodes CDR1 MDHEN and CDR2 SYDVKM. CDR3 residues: CASLGLPTDTQYF. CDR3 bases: TGTGCCAGCCTAGGACTTCCTACAGATACGCAGTATTTT.

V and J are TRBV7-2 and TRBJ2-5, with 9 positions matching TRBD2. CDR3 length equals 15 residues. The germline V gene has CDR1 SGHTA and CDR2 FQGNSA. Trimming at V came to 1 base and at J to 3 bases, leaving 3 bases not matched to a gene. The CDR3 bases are TGTGCCAGCAGCTTAGTCGCTAGCGGGAAAGAGACCCAGTACTTC. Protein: CASSLVASGKETQYF.

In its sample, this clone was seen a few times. Here the CDR3 DNA reads TGTGCCAGCAGCTTAGCACGGGTTGCGGGAGGGTGGGTGTTCTTC. This translates into CASSLARVAGGWVFF. This rearrangement joins TRBV7-2 to TRBJ2-1; 9 nucleotides line up with TRBD2. The CDR3 is made up of 15 amino acids. Germline loops: CDR1 SGHTA, CDR2 FQGNSA. V lost 0 bases and J lost 15; bases outside the gene matches: 12.